This TCR beta chain was recovered during a study of control samples from healthy donors and cancer patients. Germline V gene sequence: CDR1 SGHDT, CDR2 YYEEEE. Trimming at V came to 4 bases and at J to 2 bases, leaving 3 bases not matched to a gene. The CDR3 is 13 residues long. Produced via immunoSEQ multiplex PCR; TCRdb's table is partial and in-frame only. The profile shows some 160,000 clones, under 90% of them singletons. The sequenced material came from blood. The sequence was obtained from a man aged 25-45 years in good health. This sequence joins TRBV5-6 and TRBJ2-7; TRBD2 matches at 7 bases. The CDR3 loop reads CASSRRETYEQYF. The CDR3 bases are TGTGCCAGCAGCCGGCGGGAGACCTACGAGCAGTACTTC.